This note documents a single TCR beta chain sequence. Its antigen is not yet known. No per-base quality is available; no much larger clone lies one base away. The data were obtained in a study of shared clonotypes between healthy human individuals (dated by TCRdb to 2020 to 2022). For the study in its entirety: The cohort comprised a couple of women and three men aged 18 to 49 years. Per donor, three plates each were used for CD4 naive and CD4 memory, two for CD8 naive, and one for CD8 memory. To estimate repertoire size and how much clonotypes are shared between individuals, the study performed deep sequencing of blood TCR repertoires from a few healthy adults. To increase sequencing depth and limit assay-specific biases, different laboratories used diverse techniques to prepare libraries and sequence TCR repertoires. Per donor, leukapheresis produced somewhere between about 0.85 and 8.9 billion PBMCs.

Using the deep immunoSEQ assay, TCR CDR3 regions were amplified from genomic DNA by multiplex PCR. For each cell subset, the extracted genomic DNA was distributed evenly across all wells of several immunoSEQ 96-well plates, and each plate served as one replicate. For sorted subsets, 200 to 250 ng of genomic DNA, equivalent to roughly 33,000 T cell genomes, went into each replicate PCR. Purified libraries were measured with a Qubit 3.0 fluorometer, size-checked on a Bioanalyzer 2100, and measured again with the KAPA Library Quantification kit. Every immunoSEQ 96-well plate was sequenced on a separate single-read 150-cycle Illumina NextSeq 550 flow cell. Concerning the study's data processing: Because the immunoSEQ output included only junctional sequences and no quality scores, the filtering could not be the same as the filtering used for full-length reads. To assign V/J genes and CDR3, sequences were annotated against IMGT germline references using PyIR, a Python wrapper for IgBLAST v1.9. Reads were removed for weak V/J assignments (E-value above 1e-6), missing CDR3, stop codons, out-of-frame junctions, or ambiguous translated residues. V3J clonotypes were defined by identical inferred V gene, J gene, and CDR3 amino acid sequence. Percentage overlap between repertoires was calculated by dividing the number of shared unique clonotypes by the size of the smaller repertoire. Three approaches were used to assess repertoire richness: RTK rarefaction, the Chao1 estimator, and Recon v2.1 estimates of unobserved clonotypes. Generation probabilities for all TCRbeta clonotypes obtained by the gDNA method from several donors were computed using OLGA. TCRdb took over this immuneACCESS table, retaining in-frame rearrangements with V and J assigned. Such tables are incomplete; in checked studies, under half of the missing clones stem from an unresolved V gene, and the remainder is unexplained. That table gives V, J and clone size, and the DNA gave D and trimming. This sample holds about 1.5 million clones; 95% to 99% were observed only once. In total, the top ten clones hold approximately 0.44% of the sample.

The donors were healthy, HIV-negative adults with no recently reported acute infections or vaccinations. Only Caucasian adults living in Nashville, Tennessee, USA were represented among the donors. CD4+ T cells were enriched by magnetic negative selection; naive cells were then positively selected on CD45RA, and the negative fraction formed the memory subset. Blood was collected by leukapheresis, and PBMCs were isolated by Ficoll-Histopaque density gradient centrifugation and then cryopreserved in liquid nitrogen vapor phase. Analytical flow cytometry was used to check the purity and quantity of every magnetically sorted T cell population. Genomic DNA was isolated from every sorted fraction and measured by UV absorbance on a Nanodrop 2000c. Broader findings and caveats from the paper: Larger estimated clonotype richness was generally found for naive subsets than for memory subsets. Sharing across a handful of donors was observed for about 4.8% of naive CD4, 3.5% of naive CD8, about 2.3% of memory CD4, and around 0.42% of memory CD8 clonotypes. Incomplete sequencing was indicated by rarefaction of sorted-subset datasets, despite the large sequencing depth. Sampling was restricted to blood, and TCR repertoires in tissue are likely to differ from TCR repertoires in blood. The genetic and exposure-history diversity represented was limited by the small number of donors. Pairwise subsampling led to the expectation that sequencing depth would affect the degree of clonotype sharing among donors. Higher generation probabilities were observed for clonotypes shared by all four sorted-subset donors than for non-shared clonotypes.

Clipping removes 7 bases from V and 5 bases from J, with 10 as the unmatched junction base count. Including the terminal cysteine and phenylalanine, the CDR3 comprises 16 residues. The DNA shown is the 48-base CDR3, in frame from base 1. According to the germline V gene, CDR1 reads MGHDK and CDR2 reads SYGVNS. This clonotype originated in a man between 25 and 39 years old in good health. The V gene is TRBV25-1 and the J gene is TRBJ2-1, with 11 junctional bases fitting TRBD2. The sample was naive CD4+ T cells sorted from blood. The cell subset or site label for this specimen denotes: CD45RA+ positively selected. The nucleotides read TGTGCCAGCACTAAGACTAGCGGGATAGGAAACAATGAGCAGTTCTTC. This sequence encodes CASTKTSGIGNNEQFF.